The present T cell receptor (beta chain) was sequenced within a study of cytomegalovirus exposure and HLA in healthy donors. Study as a whole: Prior work identified around 100 million unique TCR beta sequences in 150 million to 200 million T cells. The study's findings and limits: Excluded: some indistinguishable V segments such as TRBV6-2 and TRBV6-3. What a later analysis reportedly showed was that an Asian-associated ancestry cluster had fewer N-insertions than the approximately 670-donor mean. A previous analysis found most TCR beta V segments productive roughly 87% or roughly 30% of the time.

Germline CDR1 and CDR2: SEHNR and FQNEAQ (reference sequence). The CDR3 loop spans 17 amino acids. J was trimmed by 0 bases and V by 5 bases; bases with no gene match: 5. It was with 60 Vbeta and 13 Jbeta primers that the PCR ran. TCRdb keeps only in-frame clones here, not all; method: immunoSEQ multiplex PCR. In the table there are hundreds of thousands of clones, approximately 80% of which are singletons. A word on this clone: The antigen is not known.

Specimen: PBMCs. The clonotype comes from a man aged 30-40 years in good health and CMV-seronegative. The chain has TRBV7-9 and TRBJ1-4; the match to TRBD1 covers 11 bases. This chain's CDR3 is CASSQDRGRATNEKLFF. CDR3 DNA sequence: TGTGCCAGCAGCCAGGACAGGGGGCGCGCAACTAATGAAAAACTGTTTTTT.